The clone carrying this TCR beta chain showed up many times. The antigen is undetermined. RNA transcripts gave rise to amplified TCR beta CDR3 regions. Using the HTBI primer set, a first-round RT-PCR was run on the TCR CDR3. TCRdb reanalysed the multiplex PCR reads using MiXCR and keeps one entry per CDR3 protein. The sample lists more than 300,000 distinct CDR3 sequences, roughly 14% occurring once. This entry is derived from a study of T cells in Graves' hyperthyroidism and ophthalmopathy. Study-level points and caveats: Stable hyperthyroidism was separated from ophthalmopathy by a model based on 13 V-J features.

The V gene lost 2 bases and the J gene lost 1 base, with 15 bases spanning the gap. Germline lookup yields CDR1 MDHEN and CDR2 SYDVKM. The CDR3 is 17 amino acids. The J gene is TRBJ1-5, the V gene TRBV28; D is ambiguous. The receptor's source is a young woman with Graves' ophthalmopathy. The source material was blood. CDR3 DNA: TGTGCCAGCAGTTTAGTGGGTCAAAATCCGAGCAATCAGCCCCAGCATTTT. Protein product: CASSLVGQNPSNQPQHF.